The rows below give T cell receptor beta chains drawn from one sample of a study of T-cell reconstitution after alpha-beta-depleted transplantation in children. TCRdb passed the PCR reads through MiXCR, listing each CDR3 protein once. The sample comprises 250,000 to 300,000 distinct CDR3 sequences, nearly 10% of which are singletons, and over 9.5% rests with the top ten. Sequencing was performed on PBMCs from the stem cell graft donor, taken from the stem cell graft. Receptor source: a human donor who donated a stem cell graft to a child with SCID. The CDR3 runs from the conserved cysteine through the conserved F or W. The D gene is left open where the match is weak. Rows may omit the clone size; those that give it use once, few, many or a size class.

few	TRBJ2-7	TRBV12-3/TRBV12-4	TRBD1	CASSLIGTGVDEQYF	TGTGCCAGCAGTTTAATCGGGACAGGGGTAGACGAGCAGTACTTC
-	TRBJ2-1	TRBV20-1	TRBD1	CCAHSTGGSYNEQFF	TGCTGTGCTCACTCTACAGGGGGCTCCTACAATGAGCAGTTCTTC
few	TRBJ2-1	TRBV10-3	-	CAISLGLINEQFF	TGTGCCATCAGCCTGGGACTCATCAATGAGCAGTTCTTC
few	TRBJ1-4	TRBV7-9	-	CASSETGTSEKLFF	TGTGCCAGCAGCGAAACCGGGACGAGTGAAAAACTGTTTTTT
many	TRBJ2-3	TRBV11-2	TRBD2	CASSFSGGYTDTQYF	TGTGCCAGCAGCTTTAGCGGGGGGTACACAGATACGCAGTATTTT
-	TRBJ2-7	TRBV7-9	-	CASSLIGPTGEQYF	TGTGCCAGCAGCTTAATCGGACCTACGGGCGAGCAGTACTTC
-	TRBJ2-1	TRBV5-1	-	CASSLEVWSEQFF	TGCGCCAGCAGCTTGGAGGTCTGGAGTGAGCAGTTCTTC
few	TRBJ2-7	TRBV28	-	CASSPHQQGTYEQYF	TGTGCCAGCAGTCCACACCAACAGGGTACCTACGAGCAGTACTTC
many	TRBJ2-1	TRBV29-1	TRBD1	CSVADFGQGQFF	TGCAGCGTTGCGGACTTTGGACAGGGCCAGTTCTTC
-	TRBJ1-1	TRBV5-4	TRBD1	CASSPGTGYTEAFF	TGTGCCAGCAGCCCGGGGACAGGGTACACTGAAGCTTTCTTT
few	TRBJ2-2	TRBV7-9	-	CASTWAANTGELFF	TGTGCCAGCACCTGGGCTGCGAACACCGGGGAGCTGTTTTTT
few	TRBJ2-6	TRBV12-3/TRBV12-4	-	CASILYSGANVLTF	TGTGCCAGCATCCTGTACTCTGGGGCCAACGTCCTGACTTTC
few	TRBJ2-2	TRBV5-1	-	CASSPRQTTGELFF	TGCGCCAGCAGCCCTCGACAGACCACCGGGGAGCTGTTTTTT
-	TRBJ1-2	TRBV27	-	CASMRTRGEVGYTF	TGTGCCAGCATGAGAACCAGGGGTGAAGTTGGCTACACCTTC
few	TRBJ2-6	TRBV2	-	CASKLGALSGANVLTF	TGTGCCAGCAAGCTGGGGGCCCTCTCTGGGGCCAACGTCCTGACTTTC
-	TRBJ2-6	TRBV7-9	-	CASSLLQGSGANVLTF	TGTGCCAGCAGCTTATTACAGGGCTCTGGGGCCAACGTCCTGACTTTC
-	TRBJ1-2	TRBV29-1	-	CSVEPLLNYGYTF	TGCAGCGTTGAGCCGCTACTCAACTATGGCTACACCTTC
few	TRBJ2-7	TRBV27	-	CASSFRQEVEQYF	TGTGCCAGCAGTTTTCGACAGGAAGTCGAGCAGTACTTC
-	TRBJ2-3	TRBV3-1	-	CASSQESITDTQYF	TGTGCCAGCAGCCAAGAATCGATCACAGATACGCAGTATTTT
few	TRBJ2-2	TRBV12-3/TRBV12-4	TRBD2	CASSLGLAGQHGELFF	TGTGCCAGCAGTCTTGGACTAGCGGGGCAACACGGGGAGCTGTTTTTT
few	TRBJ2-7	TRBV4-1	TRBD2	CASSQELAGGWSYEQYF	TGCGCCAGCAGCCAAGAGCTAGCGGGGGGGTGGTCCTACGAGCAGTACTTC
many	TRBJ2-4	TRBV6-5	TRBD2	CASSYPTSGGSNIQYF	TGTGCCAGCAGTTACCCGACTAGCGGGGGGTCAAACATTCAGTACTTC
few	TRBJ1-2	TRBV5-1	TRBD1	CASSSRQGPSDYGYTF	TGCGCCAGCAGCTCTCGACAGGGGCCATCGGACTATGGCTACACCTTC
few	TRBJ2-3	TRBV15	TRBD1	CATSIGDSLTDTQYF	TGTGCCACCAGCATCGGGGACAGTCTCACAGATACGCAGTATTTT
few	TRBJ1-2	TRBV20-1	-	CSARDGGKGNYGYTF	TGCAGTGCTAGAGATGGGGGAAAGGGTAACTATGGCTACACCTTC
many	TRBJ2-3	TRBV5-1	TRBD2	CASSSQTSGPTDTQYF	TGCGCCAGCAGCTCCCAAACTAGCGGACCCACAGATACGCAGTATTTT
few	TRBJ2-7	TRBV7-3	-	CASSLDQGGLEEQYF	TGTGCCAGCAGCTTAGACCAGGGGGGGCTTGAAGAGCAGTACTTC
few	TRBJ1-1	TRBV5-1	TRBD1	CASSSRQGANTEAFF	TGCGCCAGCAGCTCTCGACAGGGGGCGAACACTGAAGCTTTCTTT
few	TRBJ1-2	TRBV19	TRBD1	CASSQGQSFGGYTF	TGTGCCAGTAGTCAGGGACAGAGCTTCGGAGGCTACACCTTC
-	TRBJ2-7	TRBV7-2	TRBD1	CASSRPTGALSYEQYF	TGTGCCAGCAGCCGACCGACAGGGGCCTTATCCTACGAGCAGTACTTC
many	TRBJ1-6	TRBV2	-	CASRNYNSPLHF	TGTGCCAGCAGGAACTATAATTCACCCCTCCACTTT
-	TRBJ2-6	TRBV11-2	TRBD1	CASSLRSTGGWSGANVLTF	TGTGCCAGCAGCTTACGGTCGACAGGGGGCTGGTCTGGGGCCAACGTCCTGACTTTC
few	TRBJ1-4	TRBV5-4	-	CASSLATGATNEKLFF	TGTGCCAGCAGCTTGGCGACCGGGGCAACTAATGAAAAACTGTTTTTT
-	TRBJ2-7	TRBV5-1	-	CASHNWYEQYF	TGCGCCAGCCACAATTGGTACGAGCAGTACTTC
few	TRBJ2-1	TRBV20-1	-	CSARRGAPYNEQFF	TGCAGTGCTAGAAGGGGAGCTCCCTACAATGAGCAGTTCTTC
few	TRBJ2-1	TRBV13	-	CASSLMANEQFF	TGTGCCAGCAGCCTAATGGCGAATGAGCAGTTCTTC
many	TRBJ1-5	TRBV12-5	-	CASGLFLGDLPQHF	TGTGCTAGTGGTTTGTTCCTTGGGGATCTGCCCCAGCATTTT
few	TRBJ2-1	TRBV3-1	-	CASRRQNSYNEQFF	TGTGCCAGCAGAAGACAGAATTCCTACAATGAGCAGTTCTTC
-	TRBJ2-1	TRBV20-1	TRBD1	CSARRQGEIYNEQFF	TGCAGTGCTCGCCGACAGGGGGAGATCTACAATGAGCAGTTCTTC
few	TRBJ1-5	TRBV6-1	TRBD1	CASCRGFDQPQHF	TGTGCCAGCTGCAGGGGGTTCGATCAGCCCCAGCATTTT
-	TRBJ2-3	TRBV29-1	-	CSVDASPGGADTQYF	TGCAGCGTTGACGCCTCACCGGGGGGCGCAGATACGCAGTATTTT
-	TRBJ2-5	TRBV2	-	CAMDWQETQYF	TGTGCCATGGACTGGCAAGAGACCCAGTACTTC
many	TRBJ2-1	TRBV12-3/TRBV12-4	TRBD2	CASSASGGPVYEQFF	TGTGCCAGCAGTGCTAGCGGGGGCCCAGTGTATGAGCAGTTCTTC